Each of the 3 T cell receptor beta chains below was sequenced from the same sample in a study of technical replicates of blood from a handful of donors. Assay used: immunoSEQ multiplex PCR; TCRdb lists only in-frame clones, some missing. The sample consists of some 77,000 clones, approximately 86% of them appearing once. The sequencing input was PBMCs. The origin of the receptors is a human donor in good health. Some clones in this sample may be carry-over from other donors' samples.

The chain combines TRBV29-1 with TRBJ2-7; D might be TRBD1 (6 bases). This CDR3 comprises 13 residues. V dropped 0 bases and J dropped 7 bases, with 13 bases sitting between them. Germline assignment: CDR1 SQVTM and CDR2 ANQGSEA. Written as DNA, the CDR3 is TGCAGCGTTGAAGACACAGGGCGCGGGGAGCAGTACTTC. Its protein product is CSVEDTGRGEQYF.

The chain combines TRBV7-2 with TRBJ2-7, with TRBD2 as a possible D gene (5 bases). The CDR3 runs to 14 residues. Germline V gene lookup returns CDR1 SGHTA and CDR2 FQGNSA. The V end lost 5 bases, the J end lost 3 bases, and 14 bases lay between the germline ends. The CDR3 DNA sequence: TGTGCCAGCAGCACCGCTCGGGGTCTCTACGAGCAGTACTTC. It is translated as CASSTARGLYEQYF.

This chain joins TRBV27 and TRBJ1-1; 8 bases are shared with TRBD1. Germline V gene sequence: CDR1 MNHEY, CDR2 SMNVEV (reference sequence). Trimming at V came to 4 bases and at J to 1 base, leaving 2 bases not matched to a gene. The length of the CDR3 is 14 residues. The CDR3: CASSSGTGNTEAFF. The DNA of the CDR3 is TGTGCCAGCAGTTCCGGGACAGGGAACACTGAAGCTTTCTTT.